The clone carrying this TCR beta chain was seen a few times. Alongside a J-beta primer mix, a sample-barcoded 5' primer served in a second PCR lasting about 7 to 12 cycles. MiXCR, applied by TCRdb to the 5' RACE reads, yields one record per CDR3 protein. The table has roughly 1.5 million distinct CDR3 sequences, around 40% seen once; the top ten hold 4%. The CDR3 has 16 residues. The V gene lost 3 bases and the J gene lost 5 bases, with 19 bases spanning the gap. CDR1 SGHAT and CDR2 FQNNGV come from the germline V gene. The sample is drawn from a study of blood T cells in healthy people across ages. Material for sequencing was blood. The source is a woman between 18 and 29 years old in good health. The V call is TRBV11-2, the J call TRBJ1-1, with D possibly TRBD1 on 6 matching bases. This CDR3 is CASSFSYRDVWTEAFF. The CDR3 DNA is TGTGCCAGCAGCTTTAGTTACAGGGACGTTTGGACTGAAGCTTTCTTT.